This T cell receptor (beta chain) was found in a study of cytomegalovirus exposure and HLA in healthy donors. Overall study results and limits: Later analysis demonstrated an association between a missense DCLRE1C variant and TCR beta V- and J-gene trimming. Within an earlier analysis, most TCR beta V segments proved productive either about 90% or about 30% of the time.

PCR employed 60 Vbeta and 13 Jbeta primers. In the authors' workflow: Later work found 65 million to 100 million unique TCR beta chains, with about 10 million shared. This table comes from immunoSEQ multiplex PCR, and its TCRdb copy is limited to in-frame clones, with some not included. The V and J calls and clone size were taken over from that table, and D and trimming were inferred from the DNA. The table records fewer than 200,000 clones, more than 70% of them present only once. On this clone: What it recognizes is unknown.

This sequence was found in a man between 25 and 39 years old in good health and CMV-seronegative. Sequencing was performed on PBMCs.

DNA for the CDR3: TGTGCCAGCAGCTTCGGGGTAAGGGACTATGGCTACACCTTC. This gives the protein CASSFGVRDYGYTF. This rearrangement joins TRBV7-9 to TRBJ1-2; D ambiguous. Trimming took 3 bases from V and 3 from J, leaving 11 bases between them. In germline, CDR1 is SEHNR, CDR2 FQNEAQ (reference sequence). This CDR3 spans 14 amino acids.